A single T cell receptor beta chain is shown here with its context. The target antigen is unknown. The data belong to a study of T cell repertoires in cytomegalovirus infection. Trimming pared 2 bases from V and 6 bases from J, leaving 11 bases between. This CDR3 spans 14 amino acids. The germline V gene has CDR1 LGHNT and CDR2 FRNRAP. TCRdb processed the reads anew with MiXCR; each CDR3 protein has one entry. The sample holds under 150,000 distinct CDR3 sequences, 20% to 30% seen once. The chain is built from TRBV12-5 and TRBJ2-1; perhaps TRBD2 as D (6 bases). The sequenced sample consisted of PBMCs, sequenced either directly or after in vitro stimulation (not recorded which). The clonotype was recovered from a human donor in good health (CMV status not recorded). Some clones in this sample may be carry-over from other donors' samples. This CDR3 reads CASGLPGLLNEQFF. The CDR3 DNA follows: TGTGCTAGTGGTTTGCCGGGACTCCTCAATGAGCAGTTCTTC.